The source of this TCR beta chain is a study of shared clonotypes between healthy human individuals. Overall study findings and caveats: With several donors compared, 4.5% to 6.5% of naive CD4 clonotypes were shared.

Between the trimmed V and J ends, which lost 4 bases and 10 bases, there was a span of 22 bases. Germline V gives CDR1 MNHEY, CDR2 SMNVEV (reference sequence). CDR3 length equals 15 residues. Note on this clone: Its cognate antigen is unknown.

Sequencing used immunoSEQ multiplex PCR; TCRdb keeps in-frame clones, though not all of them. The sample consists of about 2.3 million clones, 85% to 95% of them appearing once. V and J are TRBV27 and TRBJ1-1; a possible D gene is TRBD1 (6 bases). The clonotype was recovered from a man between 18 and 35 years old in good health. Some clones in this sample may be carry-over from other donors' samples. Sequencing was carried out using naive CD4+ T cells from PBMCs. Subset given: CD45RA+ positively selected. This CDR3 reads CASSSPDRPGLGAFF. The CDR3 region has the DNA TGTGCCAGCAGTTCCCCAGACAGGCCAGGCCTGGGAGCTTTCTTT.